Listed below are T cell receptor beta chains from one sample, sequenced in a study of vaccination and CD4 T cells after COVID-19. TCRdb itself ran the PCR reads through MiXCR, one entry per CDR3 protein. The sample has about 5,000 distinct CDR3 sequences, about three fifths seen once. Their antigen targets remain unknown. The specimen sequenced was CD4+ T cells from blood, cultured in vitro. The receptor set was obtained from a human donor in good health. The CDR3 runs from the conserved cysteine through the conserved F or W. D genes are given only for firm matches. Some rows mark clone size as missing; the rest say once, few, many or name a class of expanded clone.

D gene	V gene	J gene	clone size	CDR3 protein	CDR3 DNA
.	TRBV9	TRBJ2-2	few	CASSVENTGELFF	TGTGCCAGCAGCGTAGAAAACACCGGGGAGCTGTTTTTT
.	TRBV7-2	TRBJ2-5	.	CASSFQGSGETQYF	TGTGCCAGCAGCTTTCAGGGGAGCGGAGAGACCCAGTACTTC
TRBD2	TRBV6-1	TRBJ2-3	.	CASSGEASGDHTQYF	TGTGCCAGCAGTGGGGAGGCTAGCGGGGACCATACGCAGTATTTT
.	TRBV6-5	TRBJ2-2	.	CASSSRTGELFF	TGTGCCAGCAGTTCCCGCACCGGGGAGCTGTTTTTT
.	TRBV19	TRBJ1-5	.	CASSSGASSVQPQHF	TGTGCCAGTAGTAGTGGAGCGTCGAGCGTTCAGCCCCAGCATTTT
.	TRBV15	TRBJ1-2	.	CATSRDRREGYTF	TGTGCCACCAGCAGAGATAGGAGGGAAGGCTACACCTTC
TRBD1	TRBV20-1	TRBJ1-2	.	CSARDRVYGYTF	TGCAGTGCCCGGGACAGAGTCTATGGCTACACCTTC
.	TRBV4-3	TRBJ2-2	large	CASSRMRSGPTGELFF	TGCGCCAGCAGCCGCATGAGGTCAGGGCCCACCGGGGAGCTGTTTTTT
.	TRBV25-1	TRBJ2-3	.	CASSGDGGLISTDTQYF	TGTGCCAGCAGTGGGGACGGAGGACTGATTAGCACAGATACGCAGTATTTT
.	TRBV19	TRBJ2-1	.	CATQPPGAQFF	TGTGCCACCCAACCCCCCGGGGCTCAGTTCTTC
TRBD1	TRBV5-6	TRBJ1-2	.	CASSLGQDGGYTF	TGTGCCAGCAGCTTAGGACAGGACGGGGGCTACACCTTC
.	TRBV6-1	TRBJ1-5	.	CASSDVSGGSNQPQHF	TGTGCCAGCAGTGATGTCTCGGGGGGTAGCAATCAGCCCCAGCATTTT
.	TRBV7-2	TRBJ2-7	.	CASSLAPPGAAYEQYF	TGTGCCAGCAGCTTAGCTCCCCCAGGGGCCGCCTACGAGCAGTACTTC
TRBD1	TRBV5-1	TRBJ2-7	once	CASSFTGVTAYEQYF	TGCGCCAGCAGCTTCACAGGGGTGACAGCCTACGAGCAGTACTTC
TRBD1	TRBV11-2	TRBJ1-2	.	CASSPRTGGGYTF	TGTGCCAGCAGCCCCAGGACAGGTGGGGGCTACACCTTC
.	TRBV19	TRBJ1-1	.	CASTPFGGIMNTEAFF	TGTGCCAGTACCCCTTTCGGGGGCATCATGAACACTGAAGCTTTCTTT
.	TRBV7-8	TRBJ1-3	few	CASSPYRLGNTIYF	TGTGCCAGCAGCCCATACCGCCTCGGAAACACCATATATTTT
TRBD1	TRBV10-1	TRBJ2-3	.	CASSPDRGSTDTQYF	TGCGCCAGCAGCCCTGACAGGGGGAGCACAGATACGCAGTATTTT
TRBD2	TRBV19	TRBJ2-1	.	CASSISSGSSYNEQFF	TGTGCCAGTAGTATATCTAGCGGCAGCTCCTACAATGAGCAGTTCTTC
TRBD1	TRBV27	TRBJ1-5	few	CASSPMTGSGNQPQHF	TGTGCCAGCAGTCCGATGACAGGGAGTGGCAATCAGCCCCAGCATTTT
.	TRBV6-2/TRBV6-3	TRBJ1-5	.	CAGGGAPGQPQHF	TGTGCCGGCGGGGGGGCCCCCGGTCAGCCCCAGCATTTT
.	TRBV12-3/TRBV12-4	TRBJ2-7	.	CASSNTGRAYEQYF	TGTGCCAGCTCTAACACGGGGCGGGCCTACGAGCAGTACTTC
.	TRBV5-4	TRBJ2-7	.	CASSDRTYVQQYF	TGTGCCAGCTCAGACAGAACCTACGTACAGCAGTACTTC
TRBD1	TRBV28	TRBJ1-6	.	CASLRPGGGYNSPLHF	TGTGCCAGCCTAAGGCCAGGGGGCGGCTATAATTCACCCCTCCACTTT
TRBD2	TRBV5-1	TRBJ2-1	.	CASSSRRGLAGGYNEQFF	TGCGCCAGCAGCTCTCGCCGGGGACTAGCGGGAGGCTACAATGAGCAGTTCTTC
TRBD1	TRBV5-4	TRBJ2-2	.	CASSLGGDRTGELFF	TGTGCCAGCAGCTTGGGAGGGGACAGAACCGGGGAGCTGTTTTTT
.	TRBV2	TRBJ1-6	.	CASSVISPGWANSPLHF	TGTGCCAGCAGTGTAATCTCCCCGGGGTGGGCGAATTCACCCCTCCACTTT
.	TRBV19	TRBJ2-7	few	CASSRGGTGHEQYF	TGTGCCAGTAGTAGGGGAGGGACAGGTCACGAGCAGTACTTC
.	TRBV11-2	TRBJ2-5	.	CASSLQGLETQYF	TGTGCCAGCAGCCTACAGGGACTGGAGACCCAGTACTTC
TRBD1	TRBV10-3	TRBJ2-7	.	CAISSPGGQGTYEQYF	TGTGCCATCAGTTCCCCCGGGGGACAGGGAACATACGAGCAGTACTTC
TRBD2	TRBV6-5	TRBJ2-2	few	CASSWGTSGRETGELFF	TGTGCCAGCAGTTGGGGGACTAGCGGGAGGGAAACCGGGGAGCTGTTTTTT
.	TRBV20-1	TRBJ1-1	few	CSARGGTGTTEAFF	TGCAGTGCTAGAGGAGGGACGGGGACCACTGAAGCTTTCTTT
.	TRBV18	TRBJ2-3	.	CASSPRADTQYF	TGTGCCAGCTCACCCCGAGCAGATACGCAGTATTTT
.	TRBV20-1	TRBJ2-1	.	CSADRSYNEQFF	TGCAGTGCAGACCGCTCCTACAATGAGCAGTTCTTC
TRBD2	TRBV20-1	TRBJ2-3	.	CSARVRSGSWTHTDTQYF	TGCAGTGCTAGAGTAAGGAGCGGGAGCTGGACACATACAGATACGCAGTATTTT
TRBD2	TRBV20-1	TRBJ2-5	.	CSARAGTSGQETQYF	TGCAGTGCTAGAGCCGGGACTAGCGGCCAAGAGACCCAGTACTTC
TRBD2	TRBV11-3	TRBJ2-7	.	CASSLDLAGLVLAGQPYEQYF	TGTGCCAGCAGCTTAGATCTCGCCGGGCTTGTACTAGCGGGGCAACCTTACGAGCAGTACTTC
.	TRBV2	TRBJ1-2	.	CASSDTSNYGYTF	TGTGCCAGCAGTGACACCTCTAACTATGGCTACACCTTC
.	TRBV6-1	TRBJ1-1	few	CAAIRGESTEAFF	TGTGCCGCCATTCGGGGCGAGAGCACTGAAGCTTTCTTT
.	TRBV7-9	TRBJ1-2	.	CASSLGVQAGNYGYTF	TGTGCCAGCAGCTTAGGGGTTCAAGCAGGGAACTATGGCTACACCTTC
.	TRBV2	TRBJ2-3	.	CASSDRESTDTQYF	TGTGCCAGCAGTGACCGGGAAAGCACAGATACGCAGTATTTT
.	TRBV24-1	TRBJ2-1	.	CATSDSGTGVSGGVYNEQFF	TGTGCCACCAGTGATTCCGGGACAGGGGTTAGCGGGGGAGTTTACAATGAGCAGTTCTTC
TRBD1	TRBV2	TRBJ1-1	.	CASSQTGFGGTEAFF	TGTGCCAGCAGCCAGACAGGGTTCGGGGGCACTGAAGCTTTCTTT
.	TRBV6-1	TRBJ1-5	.	CASSDTYNQPQHF	TGTGCCAGCAGTGACACCTACAATCAGCCCCAGCATTTT
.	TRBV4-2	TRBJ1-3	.	CASSQGGTVSGNTIYF	TGTGCCAGCAGCCAAGGGGGTACCGTCTCTGGAAACACCATATATTTT
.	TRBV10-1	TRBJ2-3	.	CASGRSTDTQYF	TGCGCCAGCGGTAGGAGCACAGATACGCAGTATTTT
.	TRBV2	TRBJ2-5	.	CASSLRLGETQYF	TGTGCCAGCAGTCTCCGACTTGGGGAGACCCAGTACTTC
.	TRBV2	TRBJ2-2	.	CASRGTGELFF	TGTGCCAGCAGGGGCACCGGGGAGCTGTTTTTT
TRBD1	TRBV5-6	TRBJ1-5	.	CASSFSGTGANQPQHF	TGTGCCAGCAGCTTTTCCGGGACAGGAGCTAATCAGCCCCAGCATTTT
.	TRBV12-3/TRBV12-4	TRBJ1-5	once	CASSFGGPGGPQHF	TGTGCCAGCAGTTTCGGGGGGCCGGGCGGGCCCCAGCATTTT
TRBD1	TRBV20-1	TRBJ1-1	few	CSARSRDRGGTEAFF	TGCAGTGCTAGATCACGGGACAGGGGTGGGACTGAAGCTTTCTTT
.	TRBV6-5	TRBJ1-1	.	CASSFFTEAFF	TGTGCCAGCAGTTTCTTCACTGAAGCTTTCTTT
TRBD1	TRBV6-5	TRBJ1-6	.	CASSLSTVQGPLHF	TGTGCCAGCAGTTTAAGTACGGTACAGGGGCCCCTCCACTTT
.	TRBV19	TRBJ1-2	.	CASSTSSTPGNYGYTF	TGTGCCAGTAGTACCTCATCCACACCAGGCAACTATGGCTACACCTTC
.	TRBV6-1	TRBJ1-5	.	CASSPQGRDQPQHF	TGTGCCAGCAGTCCCCAGGGAAGGGATCAGCCCCAGCATTTT
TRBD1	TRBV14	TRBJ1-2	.	CASSQGWDSRGYTF	TGTGCCAGCAGCCAAGGCTGGGACAGCAGGGGCTACACCTTC
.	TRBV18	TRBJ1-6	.	CASSLRAKPNSPLHF	TGTGCCAGCTCACTGCGGGCTAAACCCAATTCACCCCTCCACTTT
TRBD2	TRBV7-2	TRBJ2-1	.	CASSPGTRGSSYNEQFF	TGTGCCAGCAGCCCAGGGACGCGGGGGAGCTCCTACAATGAGCAGTTCTTC
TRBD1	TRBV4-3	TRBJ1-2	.	CASSQVGTGYGYTF	TGCGCCAGCAGCCAAGTTGGGACAGGGTATGGCTACACCTTC
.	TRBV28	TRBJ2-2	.	CASSSGGDTGELFF	TGTGCCAGCAGTTCCGGAGGGGACACCGGGGAGCTGTTTTTT